This record concerns one T cell receptor beta chain sequence. Its antigen remains unidentified. The data are from a study of PD-1 blockade in classical Hodgkin lymphoma. Exposure to brentuximab vedotin varied, and each patient had relapsed following autologous stem cell transplantation. Some clones are missing from TCRdb's copy, which holds only in-frame ones; the method was immunoSEQ multiplex PCR. Altogether 25,000 to 35,000 clones are present, roughly three quarters being singletons, with the ten largest covering roughly 24%. Study results and caveats: It was among complete responders that baseline diversity resembled that of newly diagnosed patients. Patients who initiated nivolumab within 1 year of ASCT were excluded. A significant rise in TCR diversity was seen by C4D1 for CD4+ cells but not for CD8+ cells.

From germline, CDR1 is ENHRY and CDR2 SYGVKD. The length of the CDR3 is 14 residues. The V and J ends lost 11 bases and 2 bases, in that order; junction bases with no gene match: 6. The chain has TRBV10-3 and TRBJ2-2; 9 bases agree with TRBD2. Material: peripheral blood mononuclear cells (PBMCs), obtained before the second cycle of nivolumab. This TCR derives from a human donor with classical Hodgkin lymphoma. The CDR3 DNA reads as TGTGCCTCGCGACTAGCGGATAACACCGGGGAGCTGTTTTTT. Its protein is CASRLADNTGELFF.